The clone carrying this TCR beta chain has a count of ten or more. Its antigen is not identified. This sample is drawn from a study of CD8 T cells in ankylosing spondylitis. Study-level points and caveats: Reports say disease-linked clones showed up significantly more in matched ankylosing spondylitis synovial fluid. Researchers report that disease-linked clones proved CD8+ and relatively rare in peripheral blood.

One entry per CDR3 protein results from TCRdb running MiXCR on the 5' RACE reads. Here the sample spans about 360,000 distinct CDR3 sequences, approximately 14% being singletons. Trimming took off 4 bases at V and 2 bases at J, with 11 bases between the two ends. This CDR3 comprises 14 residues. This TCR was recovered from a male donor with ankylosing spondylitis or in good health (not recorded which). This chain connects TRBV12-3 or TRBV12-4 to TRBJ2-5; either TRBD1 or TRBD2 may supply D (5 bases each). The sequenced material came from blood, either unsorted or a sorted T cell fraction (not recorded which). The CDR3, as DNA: TGTGCCAGCAGTTCTCTGGGACGGCAAGAGACCCAGTACTTC. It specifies CASSSLGRQETQYF.